The 13 T cell receptor beta chains below were found in one sample sequenced in a study of blood T cell repertoires in COVID-19. Method: immunoSEQ multiplex PCR; TCRdb's copy keeps in-frame clones and lacks some. The table has about 270,000 clones, roughly nine tenths seen once. Sequences were obtained from PBMCs or T cells enriched from blood (not recorded which). The receptors derive from a woman under 30 who had recovered from COVID-19.

The DNA of the CDR3 is TGTGCCAACTTCGGGCAGGGCGGCTCTGAAGCTTTCTTT. Its translation is CANFGQGGSEAFF. V usage is TRBV2 and J usage is TRBJ1-1, with D maybe TRBD1 (5 bases). Germline CDR1 SNHLY, CDR2 FYNNEI. This CDR3 has 13 residues. V lost 10 bases and J lost 6, with 18 bases in between.

This chain joins TRBV4-1 and TRBJ2-2, with 10 bases identical to TRBD2. V lost 5 bases, J lost 2 bases, and 5 bases stayed unmatched. CDR3 size: 16 residues. Germline lookup yields CDR1 MGHRA and CDR2 YSYEKL. The CDR3 sequence: CASSGERGGNTGELFF. The DNA for the CDR3 is TGCGCCAGCAGCGGAGAGCGGGGGGGCAACACCGGGGAGCTGTTTTTT.

The rearrangement joins TRBV19 to TRBJ2-2, with a tentative D call TRBD1 (5 bases). Germline lookup yields CDR1 LNHDA and CDR2 SQIVND (reference sequence). The CDR3 is made up of 13 amino acids. Trimming shortened V by 6 bases and J by 7 bases, and 12 bases separated the two germline ends. The CDR3 is CASRGAPDGELFF. CDR3 bases: TGTGCCAGTAGAGGGGCGCCAGACGGGGAGCTGTTTTTT. Combining the CDR3 with reference TRBV19 and TRBJ2-2 gives the whole variable domain DGGITQSPKYLFRKEGQNVTLSCEQNLNHDAMYWYRQDPGQGLRLIYYSQIVNDFQKGDIAEGYSVSREKKESFPLTVTSAQKNPTAFYLCASRGAPDGELFFGEGSRLTVL.

For this clone: A much larger clone lies one base from this, so it may be a read error. This rearrangement joins TRBV11-3 to TRBJ1-1, with a tentative D call TRBD1 (5 bases). With 2 bases removed from V and 1 base from J, the gap between germline ends came to 5 bases. In germline, CDR1 is SGHNT, CDR2 YENEEA. This CDR3 contains 13 residues. This CDR3 is CASSLQGNTEAFF. The CDR3 DNA reads TGTGCCAGCAGCTTACAGGGGAACACTGAAGCTTTCTTT. Using reference TRBV11-3 and TRBJ1-1 for the parts outside the CDR3, the full variable domain is EAGVVQSPRYKIIEKKQPVAFWCNPISGHNTLYWYLQNLGQGPELLIRYENEEAVDDSQLPKDRFSAERLKGVDSTLKIQPAELGDSAVYLCASSLQGNTEAFFGQGTRLTVV.

The chain employs TRBV5-1 and TRBJ2-2, with a tentative D call TRBD1 (6 bases). V was pared by 4 bases and J by 4 bases, with 11 bases between. This CDR3 has 14 residues. The V gene's germline CDR1 is SGHRS and CDR2 YFSETQ. CDR3 in amino acids: CASSLIRGTGELFF. CDR3 in DNA: TGCGCCAGCAGCCTGATCAGGGGCACCGGGGAGCTGTTTTTT.

The chain uses TRBV6-2 or TRBV6-3 and TRBJ2-2; 9 bases line up with TRBD2. CDR1 is MNHEY, CDR2 SVGEGT, per germline. The CDR3 consists of 17 residues. J lost 0 bases, V lost 2 bases, and 4 bases had no gene match. The CDR3 region is CASSYASGGPNTGELFF. CDR3 DNA sequence: TGTGCCAGCAGTTACGCCAGCGGGGGGCCGAACACCGGGGAGCTGTTTTTT.

The rearrangement links TRBV30 to TRBJ2-5, with D perhaps TRBD1 (6 bases). The V and J ends lost 5 bases and 3 bases respectively, with 19 bases between them. Germline V gene lookup returns CDR1 GTSNPN and CDR2 SVGIG (reference sequence). This CDR3 has 15 residues. CDR3 nucleotide sequence: TGTGCCTGGCAAGCCCCTATGGCAGGGGAAGAGACCCAGTACTTC. Amino acids: CAWQAPMAGEETQYF.

The rearrangement joins TRBV11-2 to TRBJ1-1; D remains ambiguous. The CDR3 consists of 15 residues. Trimming cost V 5 bases and J 4 bases, with 17 bases left between them. CDR1 SGHAT and CDR2 FQNNGV come from the germline V gene. CDR3 in DNA: TGTGCCAGCAGCATCCCTCGCATGGCTGGCACTGAAGCTTTCTTT. It specifies CASSIPRMAGTEAFF.

V is TRBV15 and J is TRBJ2-7, with D possibly being TRBD1 (5 bases). This CDR3 comprises 16 residues. Germline V lookup: CDR1 LNHNV, CDR2 YYDKDF (reference sequence). V was cut by 1 base and J by 6 bases, with 19 bases left in between. The CDR3 sequence: CATSRGRTPLLVEQYF. The CDR3 DNA is TGTGCCACCAGCAGAGGGCGGACACCCCTCCTGGTCGAGCAGTACTTC.

The chain has TRBV10-3 and TRBJ2-7; 12 nucleotides align to TRBD1. Germline V gene sequence: CDR1 ENHRY, CDR2 SYGVKD. V was clipped by 4 bases and J by 7 bases; unmatched bases: 8. The CDR3 contains 15 residues. CDR3 bases: TGTGCCATCAGTGGGGGGACAGGGGGCCTCCGGGAGCAGTACTTC. This sequence encodes CAISGGTGGLREQYF.

The chain combines TRBV14 with TRBJ2-3; 8 bases line up with TRBD1. V lost 4 bases, J lost 6 bases, and 6 bases stayed unmatched. Germline V CDR1 and CDR2: SGHDN, FVKESK. CDR3 length: 14 amino acids. DNA for the CDR3: TGTGCCAGCAGCCGCGGACAGGGATTGGATACGCAGTATTTT. This sequence encodes CASSRGQGLDTQYF.

This chain uses TRBV5-1 with TRBJ2-5; 7 bases align to TRBD1. This CDR3 has 16 amino acids. Germline assignment: CDR1 SGHRS and CDR2 YFSETQ. After removal of 4 bases from V and 2 bases from J, the junction contained 11 bases not matched to a gene. CDR3 sequence: CASSTGQATPQETQYF. The DNA for the CDR3 is TGCGCCAGCAGCACAGGACAGGCCACCCCTCAAGAGACCCAGTACTTC.

The gene calls are TRBV4-1 and TRBJ1-3; 7 bases align to TRBD1. Trimming removed 3 bases from V and 3 bases from J; junction bases left unmatched: 8. Per the germline V gene, CDR1 is MGHRA and CDR2 is YSYEKL. The CDR3 extends over 16 amino acids. The CDR3 DNA reads as TGCGCCAGCAGCCACCTGACAGGGTACGATGGAAACACCATATATTTT. It codes for CASSHLTGYDGNTIYF.